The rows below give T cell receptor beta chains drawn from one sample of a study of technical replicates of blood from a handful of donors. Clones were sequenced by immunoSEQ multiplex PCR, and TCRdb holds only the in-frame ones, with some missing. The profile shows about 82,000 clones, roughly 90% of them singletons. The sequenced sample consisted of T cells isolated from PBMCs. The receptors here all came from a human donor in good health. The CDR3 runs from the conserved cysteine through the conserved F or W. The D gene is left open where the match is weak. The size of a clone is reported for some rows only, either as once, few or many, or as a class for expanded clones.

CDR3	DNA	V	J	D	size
CASSLLAGNTGELFF	TGTGCCAGCAGTTTGCTAGCGGGGAACACCGGGGAGCTGTTTTTT	TRBV27	TRBJ2-2	TRBD2	-
CASSLDIAGATIYGYTF	TGTGCCAGCAGCTTAGATATTGCAGGGGCCACCATCTATGGCTACACCTTC	TRBV11-2	TRBJ1-2	-	-
CASSYYGGRAQDTQYF	TGTGCCAGCAGTTACTATGGCGGGAGGGCCCAAGATACGCAGTATTTT	TRBV6-5	TRBJ2-3	TRBD2	-
CASSPQKTGTNTEAFF	TGTGCCAGCTCACCGCAGAAGACAGGTACGAACACTGAAGCTTTCTTT	TRBV18	TRBJ1-1	-	-
CASSPHPGQALPNYGYTF	TGCGCCAGCAGCCCGCATCCGGGACAGGCCTTGCCCAACTATGGCTACACCTTC	TRBV5-1	TRBJ1-2	TRBD1	once
CASSFGGGSYEQYF	TGCGCCAGCAGCTTCGGGGGTGGGTCCTACGAGCAGTACTTC	TRBV5-1	TRBJ2-7	-	-
CAWNRVISYEQYF	TGTGCCTGGAACAGGGTAATCTCCTACGAGCAGTACTTC	TRBV30	TRBJ2-7	-	-
CASSLGTGNLYEQYF	TGTGCCAGCAGCCTTGGGACAGGGAATCTCTACGAGCAGTACTTC	TRBV9	TRBJ2-7	TRBD1	-
CASMRGGQGFFYEQYF	TGTGCCAGCATGCGGGGGGGGCAGGGGTTCTTCTACGAGCAGTACTTC	TRBV13	TRBJ2-7	TRBD2	-
CASSLGYLTGELFF	TGTGCCAGCAGCTTAGGTTATCTGACCGGGGAGCTGTTTTTT	TRBV11-1	TRBJ2-2	-	-
CASSLVIGGVSYEQYF	TGTGCCAGCAGCTTAGTTATCGGGGGAGTAAGCTACGAGCAGTACTTC	TRBV11-2	TRBJ2-7	-	-
CASTLGTVYEAFF	TGTGCCAGTACTCTGGGGACAGTATATGAAGCTTTCTTT	TRBV19	TRBJ1-1	TRBD1	-
CASSITDSSNQPQHF	TGTGCCAGTAGTATAACCGACAGTAGCAATCAGCCCCAGCATTTT	TRBV19	TRBJ1-5	-	-
CASSLYRGRGETQYF	TGTGCCAGCAGCTTGTACAGGGGAAGGGGAGAGACCCAGTACTTC	TRBV7-9	TRBJ2-5	TRBD1	-
CASSLAARQGAMSTEAFF	TGTGCCAGCAGCTTAGCGGCCCGACAGGGGGCGATGAGCACTGAAGCTTTCTTT	TRBV7-6	TRBJ1-1	TRBD1	-
CAISESTFVYQETQYF	TGTGCCATCAGTGAGTCTACTTTTGTGTACCAAGAGACCCAGTACTTC	TRBV10-3	TRBJ2-5	-	-
CASGVVSGSVDTQYF	TGTGCCAGCGGTGTGGTAAGCGGGAGTGTTGATACGCAGTATTTT	TRBV6-5	TRBJ2-3	TRBD2	-
CASSATGNEQYF	TGTGCCAGCAGCGCGACAGGGAACGAGCAGTACTTC	TRBV4-2	TRBJ2-7	TRBD1	-
CASSGDRVEETQYF	TGCGCCAGCAGTGGGGACAGGGTGGAAGAGACCCAGTACTTC	TRBV10-2	TRBJ2-5	TRBD1	-
CASYRLAGNNEQFF	TGTGCCAGCTACAGACTAGCGGGGAACAATGAGCAGTTCTTC	TRBV28	TRBJ2-1	TRBD2	-
CASSRGTSDKETQYF	TGTGCCAGCAGTCGAGGGACTAGCGACAAAGAGACCCAGTACTTC	TRBV6-5	TRBJ2-5	TRBD2	-
CASSLVSGLAEVSYGYTF	TGTGCCAGCAGCTTAGTATCCGGGTTGGCAGAGGTGTCCTATGGCTACACCTTC	TRBV5-6	TRBJ1-2	-	-
CASMAGTDTQYF	TGTGCCAGCATGGCAGGGACAGATACGCAGTATTTT	TRBV5-4	TRBJ2-3	-	-
CASSGVPRTLNEKLFF	TGTGCCAGCAGTGGTGTGCCCCGGACACTGAATGAAAAACTGTTTTTT	TRBV2	TRBJ1-4	-	-
CATSRAPLTPGTDTQYF	TGTGCCACCAGCAGAGCCCCCCTTACTCCTGGCACAGATACGCAGTATTTT	TRBV15	TRBJ2-3	-	-
CASGGRSSYEQYF	TGTGCCAGCGGGGGGAGGAGCTCCTACGAGCAGTACTTC	TRBV5-4	TRBJ2-7	-	-
CASSLELLGGLEAFF	TGCGCCAGCAGCTTGGAACTATTAGGGGGCCTTGAAGCTTTCTTT	TRBV5-1	TRBJ1-1	TRBD1	few
CASSQDVTNQETQYF	TGTGCCAGCAGCCAAGATGTAACAAACCAAGAGACCCAGTACTTC	TRBV14	TRBJ2-5	-	-
CASSLAVFGGRSGEQYF	TGCGCCAGCAGCTTGGCGGTGTTTGGGGGCCGCTCAGGCGAGCAGTACTTC	TRBV5-1	TRBJ2-7	-	-
CASSLVTSDTGELFF	TGTGCCAGCAGCTTGGTGACTAGCGACACCGGGGAGCTGTTTTTT	TRBV7-9	TRBJ2-2	TRBD2	few
CASSQGYLTGANVLTF	TGCGCCAGCAGCCAAGGCTATTTAACTGGGGCCAACGTCCTGACTTTC	TRBV4-3	TRBJ2-6	-	-
CASGTGATGEQYF	TGTGCCAGCGGAACGGGAGCTACCGGCGAGCAGTACTTC	TRBV9	TRBJ2-7	-	-
CASSPQDRGFKVEAFF	TGTGCCAGCAGCCCCCAAGACAGGGGGTTTAAGGTTGAAGCTTTCTTT	TRBV9	TRBJ1-1	TRBD1	-
CASSPRTGSTRETQYF	TGTGCCAGCAGCCCACGGACAGGGTCTACTCGAGAGACCCAGTACTTC	TRBV5-6	TRBJ2-5	TRBD1	-
CASRRGSYNEQFF	TGTGCCAGCAGGCGGGGCTCCTACAATGAGCAGTTCTTC	TRBV25-1	TRBJ2-1	-	-
CASSGGQGPNYGYTF	TGCGCCAGCAGCGGAGGACAGGGCCCGAACTATGGCTACACCTTC	TRBV5-1	TRBJ1-2	TRBD1	-
CASSFAAADTQYF	TGTGCCAGCAGCTTTGCTGCGGCAGATACGCAGTATTTT	TRBV7-2	TRBJ2-3	-	-
CASSWDRGLSVDEQYF	TGTGCCAGCAGTTGGGACAGGGGGCTTTCCGTGGACGAGCAGTACTTC	TRBV6-5	TRBJ2-7	TRBD1	-
CASSDLEAFYGYTF	TGTGCCAGCAGTGATTTGGAGGCTTTCTATGGCTACACCTTC	TRBV6-1	TRBJ1-2	-	-
CASSLGPTDTQYF	TGTGCCAGCAGCTTAGGGCCCACAGATACGCAGTATTTT	TRBV11-3	TRBJ2-3	-	-
CASSNGQGKGYTF	TGCGCCAGCAGCAACGGACAGGGGAAGGGCTACACCTTC	TRBV5-1	TRBJ1-2	TRBD1	-
CAWSPDIAIPTGELFF	TGTGCCTGGAGTCCCGATATTGCGATCCCCACCGGGGAGCTGTTTTTT	TRBV30	TRBJ2-2	-	-
CASSPGTVNTEAFF	TGTGCCAGCAGCCCCGGGACAGTGAACACTGAAGCTTTCTTT	TRBV7-3	TRBJ1-1	TRBD1	-
CASRGGTGDTGELFF	TGTGCCAGTAGGGGCGGGACAGGGGATACCGGGGAGCTGTTTTTT	TRBV19	TRBJ2-2	TRBD1	-
CASSRDRDYEQYF	TGTGCCAGCAGCCGGGACAGAGACTACGAGCAGTACTTC	TRBV6-5	TRBJ2-7	TRBD1	-
CASNRMAASGSHEQFF	TGTGCCAGCAACCGAATGGCGGCTAGCGGGAGCCATGAGCAGTTCTTC	TRBV7-9	TRBJ2-1	TRBD2	once
CASITTGEGTEAFF	TGTGCCAGCATAACGACAGGGGAAGGCACTGAAGCTTTCTTT	TRBV28	TRBJ1-1	TRBD1	few